The entry below gives a single T cell receptor beta chain sequence along with its context. Its antigen is not known. Germline assignment: CDR1 SGHTA and CDR2 FQGNSA. The CDR3 spans 15 residues. The V end was cut by 4 bases, the J end by 1 base, with 11 bases between. The treatment is: approximately 9-day PBMC culture with coronavirus spike peptide pools or control peptides (ViraFEST assay). An Oncomine TCR Beta short-read assay was used to sequence the DNA from cultured CD4+ T cells. Each CDR3 protein gets one entry after TCRdb re-called the PCR reads with MiXCR. The repertoire includes 15,000 to 20,000 distinct CDR3 sequences, roughly half of them detected once, and roughly 17% sits in the top ten. This record comes from a study of vaccination and CD4 T cells after COVID-19. Study-wide results and limits: In convalescent patients, a median approximately 90% of post-vaccine SARS-CoV-2-reactive clones appeared only after vaccination.

The clonotype was recovered from a human donor who had recovered from COVID-19. Specimen: CD4+ T cells from blood, cultured in vitro. This chain uses TRBV7-2 with TRBJ2-1, with a weak D call TRBD1 (6 bases). CDR3 in amino acids: CASSSQGQSYNEQFF. In DNA form, the CDR3 reads TGTGCCAGCAGCTCACAGGGCCAGTCCTACAATGAGCAGTTCTTC.